This paragraph covers one TCR beta chain sequence. Its target is unknown. Per the germline V gene, CDR1 is MNHEY and CDR2 is SMNVEV (reference sequence). This CDR3 has 13 residues. Deletions cut 4 bases from V and 8 bases from J, with 11 bases between. The data were produced by immunoSEQ multiplex PCR, yet TCRdb's version contains in-frame clones alone and is incomplete. In the table there are under 150,000 clones, 93% of which are singletons. The sample originates from a study of T cell responses to AZD1222 COVID-19 vaccine. On the study more broadly: Pooling was applied to second doses at about 4 or about 12 weeks.

Findings of the study overall: Possibly, clonal diversity was underestimated; donors were largely white British and included more females. CD4 TCRs associated with vaccination spanned spike, dominating at 160-218 and 743-854.

Material: peripheral blood, obtained on day 0 of AZD1222 vaccination. This clonotype was sampled from an adult in good health. The chain carries TRBV27 and TRBJ2-2, with D hard to call. CDR3 sequence reads: CASSSLGSGELFF. The CDR3 DNA reads TGTGCCAGCAGTTCTTTGGGTAGTGGGGAGCTGTTTTTT.